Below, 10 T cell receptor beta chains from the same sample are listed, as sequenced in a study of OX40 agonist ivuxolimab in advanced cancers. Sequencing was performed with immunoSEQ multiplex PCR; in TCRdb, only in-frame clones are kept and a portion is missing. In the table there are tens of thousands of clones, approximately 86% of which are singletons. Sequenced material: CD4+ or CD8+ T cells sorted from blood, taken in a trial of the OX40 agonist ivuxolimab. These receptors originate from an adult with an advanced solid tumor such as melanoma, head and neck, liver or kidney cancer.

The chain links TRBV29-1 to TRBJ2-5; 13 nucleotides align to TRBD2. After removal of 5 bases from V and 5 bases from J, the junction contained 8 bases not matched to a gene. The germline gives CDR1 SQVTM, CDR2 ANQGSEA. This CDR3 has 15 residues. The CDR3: CSVKGTSGERETQYF. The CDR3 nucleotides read TGCAGCGTTAAAGGGACTAGCGGGGAGAGGGAGACCCAGTACTTC.

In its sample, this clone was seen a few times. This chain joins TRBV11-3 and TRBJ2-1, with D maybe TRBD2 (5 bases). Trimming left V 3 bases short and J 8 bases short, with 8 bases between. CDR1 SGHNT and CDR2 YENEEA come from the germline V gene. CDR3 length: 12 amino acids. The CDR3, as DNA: TGTGCCAGCAGCTTCGGAGGAGATGAGCAGTTCTTC. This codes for CASSFGGDEQFF.

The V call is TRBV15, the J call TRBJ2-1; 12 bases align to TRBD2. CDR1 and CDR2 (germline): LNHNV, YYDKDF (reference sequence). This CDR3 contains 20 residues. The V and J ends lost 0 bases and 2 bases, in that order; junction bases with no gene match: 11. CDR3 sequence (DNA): TGTGCCACCAGCAGAGAACGCCCCGAGACTAGCGGGAGTACCTACAATGAGCAGTTCTTC. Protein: CATSRERPETSGSTYNEQFF.

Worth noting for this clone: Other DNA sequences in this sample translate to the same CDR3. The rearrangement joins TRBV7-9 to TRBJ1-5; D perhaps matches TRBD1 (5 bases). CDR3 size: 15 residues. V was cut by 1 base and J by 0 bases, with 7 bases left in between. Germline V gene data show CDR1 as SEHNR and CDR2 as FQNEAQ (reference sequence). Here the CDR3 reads CASSLGGYSNQPQHF. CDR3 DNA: TGTGCCAGCAGCTTAGGGGGGTATAGCAATCAGCCCCAGCATTTT.

The CDR3 sequence: CASSSPGYEQYF. CDR3 DNA sequence: TGTGCCAGCAGTTCCCCAGGCTACGAGCAGTACTTC. This rearrangement joins TRBV6-5 to TRBJ2-7; the D is unclear. The CDR3 covers 12 residues. Germline V lookup: CDR1 MNHEY, CDR2 SVGAGI. The V end was cut by 4 bases, the J end by 3 bases, with 7 bases between.

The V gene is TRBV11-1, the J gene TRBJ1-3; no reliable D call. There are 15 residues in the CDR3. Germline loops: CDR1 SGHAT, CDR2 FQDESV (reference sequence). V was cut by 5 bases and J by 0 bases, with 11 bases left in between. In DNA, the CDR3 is TGTGCCAGCAGCCCGGTTTCGGTCTCTGGAAACACCATATATTTT. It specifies CASSPVSVSGNTIYF.

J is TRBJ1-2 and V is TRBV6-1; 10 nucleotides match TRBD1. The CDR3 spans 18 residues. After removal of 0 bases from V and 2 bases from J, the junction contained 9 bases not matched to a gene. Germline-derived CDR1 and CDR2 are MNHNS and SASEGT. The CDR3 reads CASSEALGQGRYNYGYTF. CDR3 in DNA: TGTGCCAGCAGTGAAGCGTTGGGACAGGGGAGGTACAACTATGGCTACACCTTC.

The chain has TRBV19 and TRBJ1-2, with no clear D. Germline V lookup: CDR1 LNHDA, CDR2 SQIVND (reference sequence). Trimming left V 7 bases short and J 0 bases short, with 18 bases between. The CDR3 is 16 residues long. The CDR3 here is CASISWGTASNYGYTF. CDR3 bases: TGTGCCAGTATCTCTTGGGGAACAGCGTCTAACTATGGCTACACCTTC.

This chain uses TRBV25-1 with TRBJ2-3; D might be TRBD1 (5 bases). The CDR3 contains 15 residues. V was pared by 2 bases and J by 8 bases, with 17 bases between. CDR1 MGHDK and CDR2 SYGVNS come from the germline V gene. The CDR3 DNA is TGTGCCAGCAGTGAACCCGGACACACCACAAGTACGCAGTATTTT. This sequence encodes CASSEPGHTTSTQYF.

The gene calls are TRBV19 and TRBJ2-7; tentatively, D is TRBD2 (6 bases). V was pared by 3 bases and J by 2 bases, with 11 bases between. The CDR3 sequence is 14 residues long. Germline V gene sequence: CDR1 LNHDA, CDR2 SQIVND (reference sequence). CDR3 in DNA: TGTGCCAGTAGTATGGAGGGTACTACCTACGAGCAGTACTTC. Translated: CASSMEGTTYEQYF.